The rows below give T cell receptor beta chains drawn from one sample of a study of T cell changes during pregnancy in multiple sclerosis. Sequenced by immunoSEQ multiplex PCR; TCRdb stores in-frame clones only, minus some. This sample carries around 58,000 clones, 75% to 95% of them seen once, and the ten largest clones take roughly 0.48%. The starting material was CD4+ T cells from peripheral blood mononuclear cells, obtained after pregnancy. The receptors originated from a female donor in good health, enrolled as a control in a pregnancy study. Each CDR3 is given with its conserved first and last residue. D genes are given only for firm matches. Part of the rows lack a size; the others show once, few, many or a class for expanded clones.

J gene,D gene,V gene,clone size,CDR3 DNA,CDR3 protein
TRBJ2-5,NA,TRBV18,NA,TGTGCCAGCTCACCACGGACTTCTACGGGGGAAGAGACCCAGTACTTC,CASSPRTSTGEETQYF
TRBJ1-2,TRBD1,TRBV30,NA,TGTGCCTGGAGTCGACAGGGCTATGGCTACACCTTC,CAWSRQGYGYTF
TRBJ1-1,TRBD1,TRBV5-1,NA,TGCGCCAGCAGCCAAGTGGGACAGCTGAACACTGAAGCTTTCTTT,CASSQVGQLNTEAFF
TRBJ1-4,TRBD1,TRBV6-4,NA,TGTGCCAGCAGTCCGGACAGGGGTGAAAAACTGTTTTTT,CASSPDRGEKLFF
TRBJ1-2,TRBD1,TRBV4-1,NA,TGCGCCAGCAGCCAAGGTGGACAGGCGGAACGGTATGGCTACACCTTC,CASSQGGQAERYGYTF
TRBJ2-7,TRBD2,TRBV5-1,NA,TGCGCCAGCAGCTTGGCGTGGCGGGGGGCCTACGAGCAGTACTTC,CASSLAWRGAYEQYF
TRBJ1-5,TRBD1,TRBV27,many,TGTGCCAGCAGTTTAGGGACAGGGGGGAATCAGCCCCAGCATTTT,CASSLGTGGNQPQHF
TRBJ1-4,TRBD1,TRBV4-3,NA,TGCGCCAGCAGCCAAGATGACAGGGCCGATGAAAAACTGTTTTTT,CASSQDDRADEKLFF
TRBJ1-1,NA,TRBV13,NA,TGTGCCAGCAGCTTAGGGCATGAGTGGGGGGACACTGAAGCTTTCTTT,CASSLGHEWGDTEAFF
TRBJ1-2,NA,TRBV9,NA,TGTGCCAGCAGCGCATCCTTATCGACGACAGGAACCTATGGCTACACCTTC,CASSASLSTTGTYGYTF
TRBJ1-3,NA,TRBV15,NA,TGTGCCACCAGCAGAGATTCAGGGGCTGGAAACACCATATATTTT,CATSRDSGAGNTIYF
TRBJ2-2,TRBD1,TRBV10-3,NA,TGTGCCATCAGTCGACAGGGGGCGGTTGGGACCGGGGAGCTGTTTTTT,CAISRQGAVGTGELFF
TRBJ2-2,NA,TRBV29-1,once,TGCAGCGTGCGATCCAGGGTTACCGGGGAGCTGTTTTTT,CSVRSRVTGELFF
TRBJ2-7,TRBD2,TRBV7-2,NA,TGTGCCAGCAGCTTAGACCTAGCGGGGGAAACACAGTACTTC,CASSLDLAGETQYF
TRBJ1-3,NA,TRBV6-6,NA,TGTGCCAGCAGTTACTCGAATACCGGGGCTGGAAACACCATATATTTT,CASSYSNTGAGNTIYF
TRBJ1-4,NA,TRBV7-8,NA,TGTGCCAGCAGCTTAGTAGCTGGTGGAGGGGTTCGGAATGAAAAACTGTTTTTT,CASSLVAGGGVRNEKLFF
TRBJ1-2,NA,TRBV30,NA,TGTGCCTGGAGGGACAGTATTGATGGCTACACCTTC,CAWRDSIDGYTF
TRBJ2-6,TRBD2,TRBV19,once,TGTGCCAGTAGTATGGGGGGGAGCTCTGGGGCCAACGTCCTGACTTTC,CASSMGGSSGANVLTF
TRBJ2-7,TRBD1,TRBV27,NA,TGTGCCAGCAGCCACGGGACAGAGACTTACGAGCAGTACTTC,CASSHGTETYEQYF
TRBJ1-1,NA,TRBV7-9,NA,TGTGCCAGCAGCATACACCGGCGGACTGGCCCTGAAGCTTTCTTT,CASSIHRRTGPEAFF
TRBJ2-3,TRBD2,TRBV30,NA,TGTGCCTGGAGTCGGACTAGCGGGGGGGCCGCTACGCAGTATTTT,CAWSRTSGGAATQYF
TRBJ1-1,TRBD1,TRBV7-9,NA,TGTGCCAGCAGCTTCGCCGGGACAGGGGGGACTGAAGCTTTCTTT,CASSFAGTGGTEAFF
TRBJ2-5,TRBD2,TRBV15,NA,TGTGCCACCAGCAGAGCCAATCTCGCGATGACGGGAGGGACCCAGTACTTC,CATSRANLAMTGGTQYF
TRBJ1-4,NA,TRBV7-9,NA,TGTGCCAGCAGCTCGATCTGGGCAGATGAAAAACTGTTTTTT,CASSSIWADEKLFF
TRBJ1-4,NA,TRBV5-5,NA,TGTGCCAGCAGCGTAGCTGAAAAACTGTTTTTT,CASSVAEKLFF
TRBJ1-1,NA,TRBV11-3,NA,TGTGCCAGCAGCCCCAACCGCCAGGGGAACACTGAAGCTTTCTTT,CASSPNRQGNTEAFF
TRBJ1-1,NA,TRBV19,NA,TGTGCCAGTAGTCACTACCCTTTACAGGGTGGGAAGGCTGAAGCTTTCTTT,CASSHYPLQGGKAEAFF
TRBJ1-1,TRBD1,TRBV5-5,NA,TGTGCCAGCACCTTTCCACCCGGGCAGGGGGAGAGGGTAGCTTTCTTT,CASTFPPGQGERVAFF
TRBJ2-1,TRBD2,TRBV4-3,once,TGCGCCAGCAGCCTGGGACTAGCGGCCAGCTCCTACAATGAGCAGTTCTTC,CASSLGLAASSYNEQFF
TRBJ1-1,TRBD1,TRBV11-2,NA,TGTGCCAGCAGCTTAGAACAGGGGACTGAAGCTTTCTTT,CASSLEQGTEAFF
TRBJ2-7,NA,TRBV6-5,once,TGTGCCAGCAGGCCGTCAGGTGGAAAATACGAGCAGTACTTC,CASRPSGGKYEQYF
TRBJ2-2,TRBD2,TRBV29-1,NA,TGCGGGGGGGCTAGCGGGGGCCAACAGGAGCTGTTTTTT,CGGASGGQQELFF
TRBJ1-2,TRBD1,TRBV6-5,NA,TGTGCCAGCACAACAGGGGCGAACTATGGCTACACCTTC,CASTTGANYGYTF